This TCR beta chain originates from a study of molecular identifiers for immune sequencing clone quantification. General study findings and limits: Underestimated sizes of highly expanded clones could result from identical TCR molecules that share a barcode.

The V end lost 10 bases, the J end lost 3 bases, and 12 bases lay between the germline ends. Germline V gene data show CDR1 as MNHEY and CDR2 as SVGEGT. The CDR3 loop spans 12 amino acids. TCRdb fed the PCR reads into MiXCR, producing one record per CDR3 protein. The sample carries about 640,000 distinct CDR3 sequences, 15% to 20% recorded once. This clonotype was seen a few times. Its antigen is undetermined. The chain uses TRBV6-2 or TRBV6-3 and TRBJ1-1, with D maybe TRBD1 (5 bases). This receptor was taken from a human donor in good health. Some libraries in this study had Jurkat cell RNA spiked in. The sequenced sample consisted of naive CD8+ T cells from blood, with Jurkat cell RNA spiked in. Subset given: FACS-sorted CD8+CD4-CCR7+CD45RA+ naive T cells. The CDR3 DNA reads as TGTGCCACCTTGGGACTCGACACTGAAGCTTTCTTT. Amino acid sequence: CATLGLDTEAFF.